This section outlines one T cell receptor (beta chain) sequence together with its context. This entry belongs to a study of blood T cell repertoires in COVID-19. In the original analysis: Amplified reference gene primers provided the basis for estimating nucleated cell counts. The data were produced by immunoSEQ multiplex PCR, yet TCRdb's version contains in-frame clones alone and is incomplete. V, J and clone size were drawn from that table, and D and trimming were deduced from the DNA. This table holds around 95,000 clones, roughly nine tenths found once. This CDR3 has 15 residues. The trim removed 6 bases at V and 6 bases at J, leaving 7 bases unmatched. Germline lookup yields CDR1 LNHDA and CDR2 SQIVND (reference sequence).

This chain links TRBV19 with TRBJ1-6; TRBD1 agrees at 8 bases. The material sequenced was peripheral blood. The TCR originated in a man in his fifties with active COVID-19. The CDR3 region has the DNA TGTGCCAGTAGCCTACAGGGGGGACGTAATTCACCCCTCCACTTT. Its protein is CASSLQGGRNSPLHF.